This T cell receptor (beta chain) is from a study of T cells in Graves' hyperthyroidism and ophthalmopathy. Researchers amplified the TCR beta CDR3 regions from RNA transcripts. A first-round RT-PCR of the TCR CDR3 used the HTBI primer set. TCRdb reprocessed the multiplex PCR reads with MiXCR, giving one entry per CDR3 protein. The sample has some 700,000 distinct CDR3 sequences; 15% to 20% are singletons. With 6 bases clipped from V and 6 bases from J, the junction kept 4 bases outside the gene matches. There are 13 residues in the CDR3. Study-wide findings and caveats: The authors' 13 V-J model separated ophthalmopathy from stable hyperthyroidism.

Based on clinical symptoms, serum thyroxine and TRAb, thyroid ultrasound and orbital computed tomography, diagnoses were reached. The authors obtained PBMCs from more than 8 ml of fresh peripheral blood. This clonotype has a count of ten or more. Its antigen remains unknown. The chain employs TRBV12-3 or TRBV12-4 and TRBJ2-2, with 7 bases aligning to TRBD2. The sequence came from a man aged 50 to 60 with Graves' hyperthyroidism. The specimen sequenced was blood. CDR3 residues: CASSRTSPGELFF. The CDR3 bases are TGTGCCAGCAGCCGGACTAGTCCCGGGGAGCTGTTTTTT.